The present T cell receptor (beta chain) was sequenced within a study of tumor-infiltrating lymphocytes in primary liver carcinoma. For the study at large: Sequenced samples came back with roughly 3.5 to 8 million productive TCRbeta reads, and the counts looked alike across tissue types.

For this clonotype: A much larger clonotype is one base distant, so this may be a read error.

Unsorted whole blood served as the source of blood RNA, and germline DNA was extracted as well. Preoperatively, peripheral blood was drawn, 3.5 to 4.5 milliliters in total. The researchers produced TCR beta cDNA from roughly 500 ng total RNA with a constant-region primer. The TCR beta library was amplified through three nested multiplex PCR rounds in a modified ARM-PCR procedure. A C-beta reverse primer was combined with TRBV1-TRBV30 forward primers in the first two PCR rounds, and each round had approximately 9 cycles. From the multiplex PCR reads, TCRdb called clonotypes with MiXCR, one entry per CDR3 protein. The table lists about 180,000 distinct CDR3 sequences, 50% to 75% of them singletons, with approximately 68% in the top ten. Deletions cut 5 bases from V and 6 bases from J, with 12 bases between. The CDR3 runs 13 residues. Germline-derived CDR1 and CDR2 are SGHAT and FQDESV (reference sequence).

Input material: peripheral blood. This sequence was found in a man aged 40-49 years with primary liver carcinoma and hepatitis B virus infection. This sequence joins TRBV11-1 and TRBJ2-3, with a possible D match to TRBD2 (5 bases). In DNA, the CDR3 is TGTGCCAGCAGCGCGACGGGGTTGGATACGCAGTATTTT. Translated, it gives CASSATGLDTQYF.